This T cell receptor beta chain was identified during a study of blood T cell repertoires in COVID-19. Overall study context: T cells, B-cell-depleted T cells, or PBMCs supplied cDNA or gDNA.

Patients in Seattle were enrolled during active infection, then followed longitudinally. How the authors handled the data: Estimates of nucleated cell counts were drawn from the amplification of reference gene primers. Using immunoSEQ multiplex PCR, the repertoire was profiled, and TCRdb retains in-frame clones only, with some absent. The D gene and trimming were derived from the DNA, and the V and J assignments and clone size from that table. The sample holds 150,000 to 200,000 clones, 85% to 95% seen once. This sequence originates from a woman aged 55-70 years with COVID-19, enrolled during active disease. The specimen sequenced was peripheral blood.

The CDR3 DNA reads as TGTGCCAGCAGTATACGGGCAGGGGGGTACCAAGAGACCCAGTACTTC. Its translation is CASSIRAGGYQETQYF. The chain combines TRBV7-2 with TRBJ2-5; D is possibly TRBD1 (7 bases). V was shortened by 6 bases and J by 0 bases, with 17 bases between the two germline ends. This CDR3 comprises 16 residues. Looked up from germline, CDR1 is SGHTA and CDR2 is FQGNSA.